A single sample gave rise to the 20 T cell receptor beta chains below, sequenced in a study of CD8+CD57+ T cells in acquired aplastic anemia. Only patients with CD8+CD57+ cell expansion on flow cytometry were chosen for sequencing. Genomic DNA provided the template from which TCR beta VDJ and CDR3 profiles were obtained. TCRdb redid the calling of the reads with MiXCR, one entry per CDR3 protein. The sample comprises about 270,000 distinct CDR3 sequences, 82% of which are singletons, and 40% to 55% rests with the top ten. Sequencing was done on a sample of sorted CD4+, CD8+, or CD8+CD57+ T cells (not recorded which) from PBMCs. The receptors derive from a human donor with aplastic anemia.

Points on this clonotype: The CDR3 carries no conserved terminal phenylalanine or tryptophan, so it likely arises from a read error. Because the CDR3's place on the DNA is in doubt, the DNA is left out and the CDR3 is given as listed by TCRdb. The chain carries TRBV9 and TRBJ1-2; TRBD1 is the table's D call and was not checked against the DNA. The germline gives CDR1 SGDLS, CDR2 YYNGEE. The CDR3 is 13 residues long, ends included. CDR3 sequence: CASSPFWGGDHNV.

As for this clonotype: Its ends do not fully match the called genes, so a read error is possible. Here the CDR3 reads CASSLAQGQGTKYAFF. CDR3 in DNA: TGCGCCAGCAGCTTGGCCCAGGGTCAGGGTACCAAGTATGCTTTCTTT. V usage is TRBV7-8 and J usage is TRBJ1-1, with TRBD1 as a possible D gene (5 bases). Germline V lookup: CDR1 SGHVS, CDR2 FQNEAQ. This CDR3 comprises 16 residues.

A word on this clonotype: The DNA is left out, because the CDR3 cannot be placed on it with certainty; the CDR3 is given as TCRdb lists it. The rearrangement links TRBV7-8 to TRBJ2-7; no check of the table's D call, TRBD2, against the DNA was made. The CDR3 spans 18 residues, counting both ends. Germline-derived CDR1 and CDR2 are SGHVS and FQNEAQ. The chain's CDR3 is CASSLAGGPATQYFGPYV.

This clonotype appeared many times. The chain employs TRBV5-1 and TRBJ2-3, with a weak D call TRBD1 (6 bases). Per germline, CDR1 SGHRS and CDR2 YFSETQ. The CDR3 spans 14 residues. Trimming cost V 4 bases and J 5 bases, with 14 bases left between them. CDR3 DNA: TGCGCCAGCAGCAAGACAGGTTCCATAGATACGCAGTATTTT. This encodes CASSKTGSIDTQYF.

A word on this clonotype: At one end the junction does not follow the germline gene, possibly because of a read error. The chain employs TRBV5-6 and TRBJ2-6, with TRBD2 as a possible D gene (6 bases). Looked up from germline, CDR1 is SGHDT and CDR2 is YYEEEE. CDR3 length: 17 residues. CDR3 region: CASTLGEVPSGANVLTF. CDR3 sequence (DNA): TGTGCCAGCACCTTGGGGGAGGTCCCCTCTGGGGCCAACGTCCTGACTTTC.

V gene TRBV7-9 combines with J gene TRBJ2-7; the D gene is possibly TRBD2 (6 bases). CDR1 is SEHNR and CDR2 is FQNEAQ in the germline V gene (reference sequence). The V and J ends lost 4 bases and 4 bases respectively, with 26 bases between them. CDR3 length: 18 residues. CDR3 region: CASSSPPGGADREYEQYV. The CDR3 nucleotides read TGTGCCAGCAGCTCCCCCCCCGGCGGGGCCGACCGGGAGTACGAGCAGTACGTC.

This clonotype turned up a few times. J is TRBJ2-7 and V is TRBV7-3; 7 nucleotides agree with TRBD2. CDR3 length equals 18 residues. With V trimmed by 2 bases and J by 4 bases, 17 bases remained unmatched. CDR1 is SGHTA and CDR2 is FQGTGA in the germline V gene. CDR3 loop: CASSLPGGRDTQSYEQYV. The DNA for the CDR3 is TGTGCCAGCAGCTTACCGGGAGGCCGCGATACGCAGTCTTACGAGCAGTACGTC.

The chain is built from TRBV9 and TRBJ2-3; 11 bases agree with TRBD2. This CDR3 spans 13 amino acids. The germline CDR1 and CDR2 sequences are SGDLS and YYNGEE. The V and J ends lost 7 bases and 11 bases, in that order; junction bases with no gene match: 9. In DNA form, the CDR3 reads TGTGCCAGCGGGGACGGGACTAGCGGAATGCAGTATTTT. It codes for CASGDGTSGMQYF.

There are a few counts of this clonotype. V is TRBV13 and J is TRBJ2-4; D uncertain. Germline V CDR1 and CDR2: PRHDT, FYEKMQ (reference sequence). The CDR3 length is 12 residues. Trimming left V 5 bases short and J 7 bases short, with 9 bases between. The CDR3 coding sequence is TGTGCCAGCAGCGCCGCTGGGAACATTCAGTACTTC. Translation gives CASSAAGNIQYF.

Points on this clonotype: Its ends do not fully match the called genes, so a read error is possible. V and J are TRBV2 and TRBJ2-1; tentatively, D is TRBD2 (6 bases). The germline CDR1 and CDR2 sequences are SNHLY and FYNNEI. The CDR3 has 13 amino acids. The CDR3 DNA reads TGTGCCAGCAGTGTTGGGGGGATCCAGGGCAAGTCTTTC. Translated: CASSVGGIQGKSF.

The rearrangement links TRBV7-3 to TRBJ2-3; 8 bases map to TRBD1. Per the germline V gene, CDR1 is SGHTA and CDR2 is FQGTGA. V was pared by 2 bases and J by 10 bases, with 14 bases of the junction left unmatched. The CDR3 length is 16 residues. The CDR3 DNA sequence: TGTGCCAGCAGCTTAGATCGGACAGGGTACACTGAAGCGCAGTATTTT. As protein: CASSLDRTGYTEAQYF.

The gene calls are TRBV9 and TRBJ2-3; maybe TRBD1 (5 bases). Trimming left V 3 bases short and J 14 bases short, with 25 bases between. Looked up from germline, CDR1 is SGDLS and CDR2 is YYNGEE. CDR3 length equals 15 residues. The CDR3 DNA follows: TGTGCCAGCAGCGAACGGACACAGAGCACCGGTGCGCTGTATTTT. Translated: CASSERTQSTGALYF.

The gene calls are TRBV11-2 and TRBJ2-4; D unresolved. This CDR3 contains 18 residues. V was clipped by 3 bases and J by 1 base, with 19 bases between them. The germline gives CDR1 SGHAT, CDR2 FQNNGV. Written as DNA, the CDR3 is TGTGCCAGCAGCTTCGACTCGGGCCGCATCGGGGCCAAAAACATTCAGTACTTC. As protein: CASSFDSGRIGAKNIQYF.

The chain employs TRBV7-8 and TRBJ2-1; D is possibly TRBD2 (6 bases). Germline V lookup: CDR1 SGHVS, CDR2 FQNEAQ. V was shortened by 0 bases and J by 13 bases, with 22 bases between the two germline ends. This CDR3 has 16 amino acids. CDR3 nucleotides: TGTGCCAGCAGCTTAGCGGGAGGCCCCGAGACCGAGGATCAGTTCTTC. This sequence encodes CASSLAGGPETEDQFF.

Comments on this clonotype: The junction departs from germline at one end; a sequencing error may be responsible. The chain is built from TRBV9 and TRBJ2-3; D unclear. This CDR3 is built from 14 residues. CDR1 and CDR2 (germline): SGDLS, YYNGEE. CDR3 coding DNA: TGTGCCAGCAGCGTAAGTGTGAGTGGGAAAGGTTCACATTTT. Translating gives CASSVSVSGKGSHF.

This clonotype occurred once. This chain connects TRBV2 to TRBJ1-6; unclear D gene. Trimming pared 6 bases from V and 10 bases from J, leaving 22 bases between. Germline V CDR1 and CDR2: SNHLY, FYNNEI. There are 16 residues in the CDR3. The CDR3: CASSVSDGGYISPLHF. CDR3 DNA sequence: TGTGCCAGCAGCGTGTCTGACGGCGGCTATATCTCACCCCTCCACTTT.

The chain's CDR3 is CASSLGSGRRNEQYF. DNA of the CDR3: TGTGCCAGCAGCTTGGGGTCAGGGAGAAGGAATGAGCAGTATTTT. The chain recombines TRBV11-2 with TRBJ2-3; possibly TRBD1 or TRBD2 for D (5 bases each). This CDR3 comprises 15 residues. The germline V gene encodes CDR1 SGHAT and CDR2 FQNNGV. V was cut by 3 bases and J by 11 bases, with 21 bases left in between.

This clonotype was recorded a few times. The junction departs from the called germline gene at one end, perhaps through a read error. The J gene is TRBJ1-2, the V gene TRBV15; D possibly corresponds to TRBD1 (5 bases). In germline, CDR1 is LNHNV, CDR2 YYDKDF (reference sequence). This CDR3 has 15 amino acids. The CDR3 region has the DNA TGTGCCAGCAGCCGACCTGCTGGGGGAAACTATGGCTACACCTTC. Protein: CASSRPAGGNYGYTF.

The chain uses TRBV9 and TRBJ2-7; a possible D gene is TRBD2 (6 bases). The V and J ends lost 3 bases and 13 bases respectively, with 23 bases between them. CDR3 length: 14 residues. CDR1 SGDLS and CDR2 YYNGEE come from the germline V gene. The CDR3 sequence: CASSGVGGGGYTYF. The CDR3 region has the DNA TGTGCCAGCAGCGGCGTTGGGGGAGGTGGCTACACCTACTTC.

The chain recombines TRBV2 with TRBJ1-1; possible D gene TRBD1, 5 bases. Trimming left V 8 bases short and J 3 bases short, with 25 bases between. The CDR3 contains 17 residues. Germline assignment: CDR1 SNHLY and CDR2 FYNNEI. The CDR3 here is CASGDEDTHPQYTEAFF. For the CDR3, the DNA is TGTGCCAGCGGGGACGAGGACACTCACCCGCAGTACACTGAAGCTTTCTTT.